Shown below are 5 T cell receptor beta chains from a single sample sequenced in a study of blood T cells in healthy people across ages. Primed by a sample-barcoded 5' primer and a J-beta primer mix, a second PCR proceeded for about 6 to 11 cycles. MiXCR was run by TCRdb on the 5' RACE reads, yielding one entry per CDR3 protein. This sample has about 970,000 distinct CDR3 sequences, with 45% to 60% found just once. Sequenced: blood. These receptors were collected from a woman between 55 and 75 years old in good health.

The sample holds one count of this clonotype. The chain is built from TRBV12-3 or TRBV12-4 and TRBJ2-5, with TRBD2 matching 11 bases. The CDR3 loop spans 16 amino acids. Germline trimming cut 5 bases from V and 5 bases from J; bases unmatched to any gene: 10. The CDR3 loop is CASSPGLAAPGETQYF. The CDR3 DNA reads as TGTGCCAGCAGTCCGGGACTAGCGGCTCCGGGGGAGACCCAGTACTTC.

The rearrangement joins TRBV7-3 to TRBJ2-3; TRBD2 agrees at 8 bases. Looked up from germline, CDR1 is SGHTA and CDR2 is FQGTGA. The length of the CDR3 is 14 residues. V was pared by 3 bases and J by 6 bases, with 5 bases of the junction left unmatched. The CDR3 nucleotides read TGTGCCAGCAGCTTTGGGACTAGTTTCGATACGCAGTATTTT. It specifies CASSFGTSFDTQYF.

This clonotype was counted only a few times. CDR3 residues: CASSPSGGGGTEAFF. CDR3 coding DNA: TGTGCCAGCAGCCCGTCAGGGGGCGGGGGAACTGAAGCTTTCTTT. The chain has TRBV9 and TRBJ1-1, with 8 positions matching TRBD1. Per germline, CDR1 SGDLS and CDR2 YYNGEE. The CDR3 contains 15 residues. J gave up 5 bases and V 4 bases, and 10 bases lay outside the gene matches.

This clonotype came up a few times. The rearrangement links TRBV12-3 or TRBV12-4 to TRBJ1-4; D is ambiguous. V lost 7 bases, J lost 8 bases, and 11 bases lay in between. CDR3 length: 12 residues. The CDR3 here is CASTRNEEKLFF. The CDR3, as DNA: TGTGCCAGCACCCGGAATGAGGAAAAACTGTTTTTT.

J is TRBJ2-1 and V is TRBV6-5; D is perhaps TRBD1 (8 bases). The V end was cut by 0 bases, the J end by 8 bases, with 17 bases between. The CDR3 runs 16 residues. Looked up from germline, CDR1 is MNHEY and CDR2 is SVGAGI. The CDR3 DNA is TGTGCCAGCAGTTACTCGACAGGGGAGGGTCAGTATGAGCAGTTCTTC. Translation gives CASSYSTGEGQYEQFF.